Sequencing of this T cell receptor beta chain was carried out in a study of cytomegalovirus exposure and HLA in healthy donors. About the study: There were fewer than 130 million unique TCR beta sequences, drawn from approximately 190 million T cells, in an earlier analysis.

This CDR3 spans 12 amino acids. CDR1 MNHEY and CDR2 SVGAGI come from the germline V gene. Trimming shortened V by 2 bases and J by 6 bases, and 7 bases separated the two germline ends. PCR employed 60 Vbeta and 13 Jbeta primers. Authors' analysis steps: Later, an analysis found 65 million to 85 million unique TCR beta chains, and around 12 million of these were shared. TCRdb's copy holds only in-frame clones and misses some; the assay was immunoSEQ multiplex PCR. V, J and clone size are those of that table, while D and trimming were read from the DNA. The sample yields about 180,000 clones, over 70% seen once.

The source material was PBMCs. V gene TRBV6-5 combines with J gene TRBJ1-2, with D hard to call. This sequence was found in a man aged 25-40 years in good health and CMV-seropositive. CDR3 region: CASSYEEDGYTF. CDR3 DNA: TGTGCCAGCAGTTACGAGGAGGATGGCTACACCTTC.